Listed below are T cell receptor beta chains from one sample, sequenced in a study of cytomegalovirus exposure and HLA in healthy donors. The table came from immunoSEQ multiplex PCR; TCRdb's copy has only in-frame clones and leaves some out. Of fewer than 45,000 clones listed, roughly 80% are singletons. The sample comprised PBMCs. These receptors all stem from a male donor in good health and CMV-seronegative. CDR3s include the opening cysteine and the closing phenylalanine or tryptophan. A D gene is named only where the DNA matches it firmly. Not every row has a clone size; where given, it reads once, few, many or a size class.

D gene,V gene,clone size,J gene,CDR3 DNA,CDR3 protein
TRBD1,TRBV19,.,TRBJ1-5,TGTGCCAGTAGCACGACAGGGGGCGGCGATCAGCCCCAGCATTTT,CASSTTGGGDQPQHF
TRBD1,TRBV5-1,.,TRBJ2-3,TGCGCCAGCAGCTTCCAGGGGGCGAGGACAGATACGCAGTATTTT,CASSFQGARTDTQYF
.,TRBV29-1,few,TRBJ1-1,TGCAGCGTTGTCCCCGTTAACACTGAAGCTTTCTTT,CSVVPVNTEAFF
.,TRBV6-6,once,TRBJ2-1,TGTGCCAGCAGTTACGGACAATCCTACAATGAGCAGTTCTTC,CASSYGQSYNEQFF
TRBD1,TRBV5-6,few,TRBJ1-1,TGTGCCAGCAGCGCCGGGACAGGGCGAGGAAACACTGAAGCTTTCTTT,CASSAGTGRGNTEAFF
TRBD2,TRBV6-5,once,TRBJ2-1,TGTGCCAGCAGAACCCCCGGACTAGCAGTGCAGTTCTTC,CASRTPGLAVQFF
TRBD1,TRBV5-1,.,TRBJ1-4,TGCGCCAGCAGCTTGTTGGGAACAGGGGTTAATGAAAAACTGTTTTTT,CASSLLGTGVNEKLFF
.,TRBV2,.,TRBJ1-5,TGTGCCAGCAGTGAAGACAGGGCCGGGCAGCCCCAGCATTTT,CASSEDRAGQPQHF
TRBD1,TRBV5-6,few,TRBJ1-4,TGTGCCAGCAGCGCCGGGACAGGGACCTCAGTGGAAAAACTGTTTTTT,CASSAGTGTSVEKLFF
TRBD2,TRBV5-1,.,TRBJ2-2,TGCGCCAGCAGCGGGACTAGCGGGACCTGGAACACCGGGGAGCTGTTTTTT,CASSGTSGTWNTGELFF
.,TRBV2,.,TRBJ1-4,TGTGCCAGCAGCGAAGAGACAGCAACTAATGAAAAACTGTTTTTT,CASSEETATNEKLFF
.,TRBV10-1,.,TRBJ1-2,TGCGCCAGCAGTGATGGTCCGGACACCCCCCTCTATGGCTACACCTTC,CASSDGPDTPLYGYTF
TRBD1,TRBV6-4,once,TRBJ2-1,TGTGCCAGCAGCTGGGGACAGGGCTCCTACAATGAGCAGTTCTTC,CASSWGQGSYNEQFF
.,TRBV9,.,TRBJ2-3,TGTGCCAGCAGCGTAGCGGGGAGCACAGATACGCAGTATTTT,CASSVAGSTDTQYF
TRBD1,TRBV2,.,TRBJ1-6,TGTGCCACCCTGGGACAGGCTAATTCACCCCTCCACTTT,CATLGQANSPLHF
TRBD1,TRBV2,.,TRBJ1-5,TGTGCCAGCAGAACAGGGGGGAATCAGCCCCAGCATTTT,CASRTGGNQPQHF
.,TRBV7-9,.,TRBJ2-7,TGTGCCAGCAGCTTGGACCCCCAGGGCGAGCAGTACTTC,CASSLDPQGEQYF
.,TRBV30,once,TRBJ2-7,TGTGCCTGCCGACCAGGGTTAGGGTCCCCCTACGAGCAGTACTTC,CACRPGLGSPYEQYF
TRBD1,TRBV6-1,.,TRBJ2-7,TGTGCCAGCAGTGAAGGGACAGGGTTTTCTTTCGAGCAGTACTTC,CASSEGTGFSFEQYF
TRBD1,TRBV7-2,few,TRBJ2-7,TGTGCCAGCAGCTTGGACAGGGGCAACGAGCAGTACTTC,CASSLDRGNEQYF
TRBD1,TRBV18,.,TRBJ1-1,TGTGCCAGCTCAAATTCCCAGGGGGCGGGCACTGAAGCTTTCTTT,CASSNSQGAGTEAFF
.,TRBV5-4,once,TRBJ2-7,TGTGCCAGCAGCCCCGGACGATTAGGGGATACCTACGAGCAGTACTTC,CASSPGRLGDTYEQYF
TRBD2,TRBV27,.,TRBJ2-3,TGTGCCAGCAGACCCTCGTGGCCCTCGCTAGCGGGAAACACAGATACGCAGTATTTT,CASRPSWPSLAGNTDTQYF
TRBD1,TRBV30,few,TRBJ2-5,TGTGCCTGGAGTCTAAACGCCGGGACAGCAACTTTCCAAGAGACCCAGTACTTC,CAWSLNAGTATFQETQYF
TRBD1,TRBV12-5,.,TRBJ2-7,TGTGCTAGTGCCGGACAGGGGTCCGGCGAGCAGTACTTC,CASAGQGSGEQYF
TRBD2,TRBV4-3,.,TRBJ2-2,TGCGCCAGCAGCCAAGATGCGGGAGTGACCGGGGAGCTGTTTTTT,CASSQDAGVTGELFF
.,TRBV6-6,.,TRBJ1-3,TGTGCCAGCACCGTAGACAGCGTCTCTGGAAACACCATATATTTT,CASTVDSVSGNTIYF
.,TRBV28,few,TRBJ1-1,TGTGCCAGCAGGCAGAGGACTAACACTGAAGCTTTCTTT,CASRQRTNTEAFF
.,TRBV7-8,.,TRBJ1-1,TGTGCCAGCACCCCTCGGGCTGAAGCTTTCTTT,CASTPRAEAFF
.,TRBV9,.,TRBJ2-1,TGTGCCAGCAGTAGCCGGGACTACAATGAGCAGTTCTTC,CASSSRDYNEQFF
.,TRBV10-3,.,TRBJ1-4,TGTGCCATCAGTGAGTCGACCAGAGGCGAAAAACTGTTTTTT,CAISESTRGEKLFF
TRBD1,TRBV6-5,.,TRBJ1-5,TGTGCCAGCAGTCGGGACAGGGGCAATCAGCCCCAGCATTTT,CASSRDRGNQPQHF